The sequence of this TCR beta chain was determined in a study of cytomegalovirus exposure and HLA in healthy donors. Whole-study results and caveats: The study carried out a later analysis of TCR beta sequences. It associated 15,000 to 20,000 of them with specific HLA alleles at a false discovery rate of 0.05. Some V segments, including TRBV6-2 and TRBV6-3, were excluded as indistinguishable.

PCR involved 60 Vbeta and 13 Jbeta primers. In the study's own analysis: As a later analysis found, there were roughly 80 million unique TCR beta chains, of which about 10 million were shared. TCRdb's table, derived via immunoSEQ multiplex PCR, lists solely in-frame clones and lacks some. V and J calls and clone size are copied from that table; D and trimming were computed from the DNA. The profile shows 200,000 to 250,000 clones, roughly 84% of them singletons. The CDR3 has 17 amino acids. With 0 bases removed from V and 0 bases from J, the gap between germline ends came to 10 bases. The germline V gene encodes CDR1 SGDLS and CDR2 YYNGEE. About this clone itself: As yet, its antigen is unknown.

Likely unrecorded immune exposures existed in these nominally healthy donors. The gene calls are TRBV9 and TRBJ2-6; D gene uncertain. This receptor was taken from a human donor in good health. Sequencing was performed on PBMCs. The CDR3 bases are TGTGCCAGCAGCGTAGGAGCAGGTTCCTCTGGGGCCAACGTCCTGACTTTC. Translating gives CASSVGAGSSGANVLTF.